Below, 23 T cell receptor beta chains from the same sample are listed, as sequenced in a study of shared clonotypes between healthy human individuals. Measured with immunoSEQ multiplex PCR; TCRdb has only the in-frame clones, and not every one. The data show some 490,000 clones, approximately 84% seen once. Source material: PBMCs. The receptors here all came from a woman in her forties in good health. Some clones in this sample may be carry-over from other donors' samples.

The sample holds a few counts of this clone. The gene calls are TRBV27 and TRBJ1-2; the match to TRBD1 covers 7 bases. V gave up 8 bases and J gave up 4 bases; unmatched junction bases: 10. CDR3 length equals 14 residues. Germline V CDR1 and CDR2: MNHEY, SMNVEV (reference sequence). The CDR3 DNA is TGTGCCAGCCCAGGGGACAGTATCAGCTATGGCTACACCTTC. The encoded protein is CASPGDSISYGYTF.

The V and J genes are TRBV27 and TRBJ2-2; no clear D gene. The germline V gene encodes CDR1 MNHEY and CDR2 SMNVEV (reference sequence). CDR3 length equals 14 residues. The ends were cut back, 0 bases at V and 6 bases at J, with 8 bases in the middle. The CDR3 sequence: CASSLSSFPGELFF. The CDR3 DNA reads as TGTGCCAGCAGTTTATCGAGTTTCCCCGGGGAGCTGTTTTTT.

V is TRBV7-3 and J is TRBJ2-5, with a tentative D call TRBD1 (6 bases). The V gene's germline CDR1 is SGHTA and CDR2 FQGTGA. CDR3 length: 15 amino acids. Trimming removed 6 bases from V and 1 base from J, with 15 bases in between. The CDR3 region is CASSLRGTTQETQYF. DNA for the CDR3: TGTGCCAGCAGTCTTAGAGGGACAACCCAAGAGACCCAGTACTTC. Full variable domain (rest looked up from reference TRBV7-3 and TRBJ2-5): GAGVSQTPSNKVTEKGKYVELRCDPISGHTALYWYRQSLGQGPEFLIYFQGTGAADDSGLPNDRFFAVRPEGSVSTLKIQRTERGDSAVYLCASSLRGTTQETQYFGPGTRLLVL.

The chain couples TRBV5-5 to TRBJ2-2; tentatively, D is TRBD1 (6 bases). The CDR3 covers 16 residues. Germline V gene lookup returns CDR1 SGHKS and CDR2 YYEKEE (reference sequence). V shed 0 bases and J shed 6 bases, with 15 bases lying between them. In DNA, the CDR3 is TGTGCCAGCAGCTTGGGGCAGGGGTTTGGAGCCGGGGAGCTGTTTTTT. This sequence encodes CASSLGQGFGAGELFF.

This clone was seen repeatedly, ten times or more. At the DNA level, this CDR3 is encoded by other sequences in the same sample as well. V and J are TRBV28 and TRBJ1-2, with D uncertain. The CDR3 runs to 13 residues. Germline CDR1 is MDHEN and CDR2 is SYDVKM. Trimming took off 6 bases at V and 0 bases at J, with 8 bases between the two ends. The CDR3 nucleotides are TGTGCCAGCAGCAAGGTACCTAACTATGGCTACACCTTC. Protein product: CASSKVPNYGYTF.

The chain has TRBV5-1 and TRBJ1-5; D may be TRBD1 (6 bases). CDR1 is SGHRS and CDR2 is YFSETQ in the germline V gene. The CDR3 extends over 15 amino acids. V dropped 1 base and J dropped 5 bases, with 13 bases sitting between them. The CDR3 sequence: CASSLWGAVDQPQHF. CDR3 coding DNA: TGCGCCAGCAGCTTGTGGGGGGCGGTGGATCAGCCCCAGCATTTT. Filled out from reference TRBV5-1 and TRBJ1-5, the complete variable domain reads KAGVTQTPRYLIKTRGQQVTLSCSPISGHRSVSWYQQTPGQGLQFLFEYFSETQRNKGNFPGRFSGRQFSNSRSEMNVSTLELGDSALYLCASSLWGAVDQPQHFGDGTRLSIL.

The chain employs TRBV19 and TRBJ1-5; D is undetermined. The CDR3 covers 12 residues. Germline CDR1 is LNHDA and CDR2 is SQIVND (reference sequence). The germline V and J ends were trimmed by 10 bases and 4 bases, with 11 bases remaining between them. The CDR3 sequence is CATRTQNQPQHF. The CDR3 bases are TGTGCCACCCGGACTCAAAATCAGCCCCAGCATTTT.

This clone appeared many times. This rearrangement joins TRBV18 to TRBJ2-7; tentative D call: TRBD1 (6 bases). V was clipped by 3 bases and J by 5 bases, with 14 bases between them. The CDR3 runs 14 residues. In germline, CDR1 is KGHSH, CDR2 LQKENI. As DNA, the CDR3 is TGTGCCAGCTCACCGATCCACAGGGAACACGAGCAGTACTTC. It codes for CASSPIHREHEQYF.

The chain uses TRBV19 and TRBJ2-7, with 10 bases that match TRBD2. Per germline, CDR1 LNHDA and CDR2 SQIVND (reference sequence). CDR3 length: 12 residues. The trim removed 10 bases at V and 5 bases at J, leaving 5 bases unmatched. The CDR3 loop is CATTSGTDEQYF. The CDR3, as DNA: TGTGCCACTACTAGCGGGACGGACGAGCAGTACTTC.

Remarks on this clone: A single base is all that separates this from a far larger clone, so a read error is likely. The sample carries other DNA sequences with the same CDR3. The chain is built from TRBV28 and TRBJ1-1, with 11 bases lining up with TRBD1. Germline-derived CDR1 and CDR2 are MDHEN and SYDVKM. The CDR3 extends over 16 amino acids. J lost 2 bases, V lost 7 bases, and 9 bases had no gene match. The DNA of the CDR3 is TGTGCCAGCAAAGGACAGGGGGCACCTTTAAACACTGAAGCTTTCTTT. This codes for CASKGQGAPLNTEAFF.

The chain is built from TRBV7-2 and TRBJ2-1; 13 nucleotides line up with TRBD2. This CDR3 has 15 residues. The V gene end was trimmed by 1 base and the J gene end by 9 bases; junction bases not matched to a gene: 3. CDR1 is SGHTA, CDR2 FQGNSA, per germline. CDR3 nucleotides: TGTGCCAGCAGCTTAGACACTAGCGGGAGGGGTGAGCAGTTCTTC. Protein product: CASSLDTSGRGEQFF.

This rearrangement joins TRBV9 to TRBJ2-1; D ambiguous. CDR1 is SGDLS and CDR2 is YYNGEE in the germline V gene. The CDR3 is 11 residues long. V was pared by 1 base and J by 9 bases, with 5 bases between. This CDR3 is CASSVSREQFF. For the CDR3, the DNA is TGTGCCAGCAGCGTAAGCCGTGAGCAGTTCTTC.

DNA of the CDR3: TGTGCCAGCAGCTTGGATAGCGGGAGCCCCGAGCAGTACTTC. Translation gives CASSLDSGSPEQYF. V usage is TRBV5-4 and J usage is TRBJ2-7; TRBD2 matches at 9 bases. The V and J ends lost 0 bases and 6 bases, in that order; junction bases with no gene match: 4. The CDR3 contains 14 residues. Germline V gene lookup returns CDR1 SGHNT and CDR2 YYREEE (reference sequence).

The rearrangement links TRBV7-9 to TRBJ2-1; maybe TRBD1 (6 bases). V lost 2 bases and J 10 bases, leaving 9 bases between the germline ends. In germline, CDR1 is SEHNR, CDR2 FQNEAQ (reference sequence). This CDR3 is built from 12 residues. CDR3 protein: CASSLPQGEQFF. The CDR3 nucleotides are TGTGCCAGCAGCTTACCTCAGGGGGAGCAGTTCTTC.

With regard to this clone: This is likely an artifact of a read error, given a far larger clone one base away. Other DNA sequences in this specimen translate into the identical CDR3. The chain is built from TRBV11-2 and TRBJ1-1; D unresolved. This CDR3 comprises 16 residues. CDR1 and CDR2 (germline): SGHAT, FQNNGV. V lost 5 bases and J 3 bases, leaving 19 bases between the germline ends. CDR3 in amino acids: CASSKDRDTGYTEAFF. The CDR3 DNA reads TGTGCCAGCAGCAAAGACCGTGACACCGGCTACACTGAAGCTTTCTTT.

The V gene is TRBV11-3, the J gene TRBJ2-3; the D is unclear. The germline V gene encodes CDR1 SGHNT and CDR2 YENEEA. V shed 0 bases and J shed 7 bases, with 8 bases lying between them. CDR3 length: 13 residues. The DNA for the CDR3 is TGTGCCAGCAGCTTAGATTCCTCCAATACGCAGTATTTT. Protein product: CASSLDSSNTQYF.

The chain couples TRBV5-4 to TRBJ1-5; D not resolved. The CDR3 covers 13 residues. V was trimmed by 4 bases and J by 1 base, leaving 6 bases between them. Germline V lookup: CDR1 SGHNT, CDR2 YYREEE (reference sequence). The CDR3 sequence: CASSPGSNQPQHF. For the CDR3, the DNA is TGTGCCAGCAGCCCAGGAAGCAATCAGCCCCAGCATTTT.

The rearrangement links TRBV30 to TRBJ2-7; the match to TRBD2 covers 12 bases. Germline V gene lookup returns CDR1 GTSNPN and CDR2 SVGIG (reference sequence). CDR3 length equals 13 residues. V was clipped by 5 bases and J by 1 base; unmatched bases: 0. The chain's CDR3 is CAWGLAGSYEQYF. CDR3 DNA sequence: TGTGCCTGGGGACTAGCGGGATCCTACGAGCAGTACTTC.

Only one count was recorded for this clone. The rearrangement uses TRBV5-1 and TRBJ2-1; D possibly corresponds to TRBD2 (5 bases). Trimming removed 3 bases from V and 3 bases from J, with 7 bases in between. This CDR3 region has 13 residues. Germline lookup yields CDR1 SGHRS and CDR2 YFSETQ. CDR3 nucleotides: TGCGCCAGCAGCTCAACTAGCTACAATGAGCAGTTCTTC. It yields the protein CASSSTSYNEQFF.

In its sample, this clone was seen a few times. This is likely an artifact of a read error, given a far larger clone one base away. The chain has TRBV30 and TRBJ2-7; 10 bases are a match to TRBD2. The V gene's germline CDR1 is GTSNPN and CDR2 SVGIG (reference sequence). V was clipped by 2 bases and J by 4 bases; unmatched bases: 5. This CDR3 comprises 14 residues. CDR3: CAWSRGLAMYEQYF. The CDR3 DNA sequence: TGTGCCTGGAGTAGGGGACTAGCGATGTACGAGCAGTACTTC.

V usage is TRBV4-1 and J usage is TRBJ2-1; 12 nucleotides agree with TRBD2. This CDR3 is built from 17 residues. From germline, CDR1 is MGHRA and CDR2 YSYEKL. After removal of 4 bases from V and 7 bases from J, the junction contained 11 bases not matched to a gene. The CDR3 loop is CASSPSGLAGELNEQFF. The CDR3 DNA reads TGCGCCAGCAGCCCCTCGGGACTAGCGGGTGAGTTGAATGAGCAGTTCTTC.

The sample holds many counts of this clone. The rearrangement joins TRBV7-2 to TRBJ2-5, with TRBD2 matching over 13 bases. With V trimmed by 4 bases and J by 7 bases, 9 bases remained unmatched. Looked up from germline, CDR1 is SGHTA and CDR2 is FQGNSA. The CDR3 loop spans 16 amino acids. The CDR3 region is CASSSRTSGSWVTQYF. In DNA, the CDR3 is TGTGCCAGCAGCTCAAGGACTAGCGGGAGCTGGGTGACCCAGTACTTC.

V is TRBV5-1 and J is TRBJ2-1, with 7 nucleotides matching TRBD1. Per the germline V gene, CDR1 is SGHRS and CDR2 is YFSETQ. The CDR3 loop spans 14 amino acids. With V trimmed by 4 bases and J by 8 bases, 9 bases remained unmatched. CDR3 nucleotide sequence: TGCGCCAGCAGCCTATTTACAGGGGTCCATGAGCAGTTCTTC. This gives the protein CASSLFTGVHEQFF.